Shown below are 30 T cell receptor beta chains from a single sample sequenced in a study of beta chain features in type 1 diabetes. The isolated RNA, all of it, was reverse transcribed, so expressed TCRB transcripts were what got sequenced. Assay: immunoSEQ multiplex PCR; the TCRdb copy retains only in-frame clones and omits some. The data hold about 450,000 clones, with approximately 10% observed a single time. The sample taken for sequencing was naive CD4+ T cells from blood. The receptors were gathered from a woman between 18 and 30 years old in good health.

The chain joins TRBV29-1 to TRBJ2-7; the D gene is possibly TRBD2 (5 bases). The CDR3 has 13 residues. Germline V gives CDR1 SQVTM, CDR2 ANQGSEA. V was clipped by 4 bases and J by 3 bases, with 13 bases between them. For the CDR3, the DNA is TGCAGCGTTGGAAACACGGGGTACTACGAGCAGTACTTC. It codes for CSVGNTGYYEQYF.

The table lists this clone with a few counts. The rearrangement links TRBV23-1 to TRBJ2-3, with a possible D match to TRBD1 (5 bases). TRBV23-1 is an ORF, with its function uncertain. With 3 bases removed from V and 1 base from J, the gap between germline ends came to 8 bases. This CDR3 is built from 14 residues. CDR3 loop: CASSQGPRTDTQYF. CDR3 coding DNA: TGCGCCAGCAGTCAGGGGCCGCGCACAGATACGCAGTATTTT.

The chain links TRBV9 to TRBJ2-7, with D perhaps matching TRBD1 (5 bases). Germline V gives CDR1 SGDLS, CDR2 YYNGEE. CDR3 size: 14 residues. Trimming pared 4 bases from V and 1 base from J, leaving 12 bases between. Here the CDR3 DNA reads TGTGCCAGCAGCCCCCACACAGGTTCCTACGAGCAGTACTTC. Encoded protein: CASSPHTGSYEQYF.

This clone was detected only a few times. V and J are TRBV29-1 and TRBJ2-7; D is undetermined. V was clipped by 5 bases and J by 3 bases, with 8 bases between them. Germline values: CDR1 SQVTM, CDR2 ANQGSEA. CDR3 length: 11 residues. CDR3 coding DNA: TGCAGCGTTCTAATAGTCTACGAGCAGTACTTC. Encoded protein: CSVLIVYEQYF.

The chain links TRBV30 to TRBJ2-1; TRBD2 might be the D (6 bases). Trimming took off 0 bases at V and 5 bases at J, with 11 bases between the two ends. The CDR3 is 14 amino acids. From germline, CDR1 is GTSNPN and CDR2 SVGIG (reference sequence). CDR3 loop: CAWSVGGPNNEQFF. CDR3 in DNA: TGTGCCTGGAGTGTCGGGGGACCCAACAATGAGCAGTTCTTC.

The chain has TRBV15 and TRBJ2-7; the match to TRBD1 covers 11 bases. The CDR3 loop spans 15 amino acids. V shed 1 base and J 4 bases; nucleotides not matched to a gene: 3. The germline V gene has CDR1 LNHNV and CDR2 YYDKDF (reference sequence). The CDR3, as DNA: TGTGCCACCAGCAGAGGTGGGACAGGGGGATACGAGCAGTACTTC. Translating gives CATSRGGTGGYEQYF.

This rearrangement joins TRBV14 to TRBJ1-5; TRBD1 might be the D (6 bases). V lost 5 bases, J lost 4 bases, and 12 bases lay in between. The CDR3 spans 14 residues. From germline, CDR1 is SGHDN and CDR2 FVKESK. The CDR3 nucleotides read TGTGCCAGCAGCGCTGGACAGAATAATCAGCCCCAGCATTTT. It specifies CASSAGQNNQPQHF.

The chain uses TRBV9 and TRBJ2-7; no clear D. Germline V CDR1 and CDR2: SGDLS, YYNGEE. Between the trimmed V and J ends, which lost 3 bases and 6 bases, there was a span of 7 bases. The CDR3 has 11 amino acids. CDR3: CASSAKAEQYF. CDR3 nucleotide sequence: TGTGCCAGCAGCGCCAAAGCCGAGCAGTACTTC.

V and J are TRBV28 and TRBJ2-2, with TRBD1 matching 7 bases. The CDR3 is 15 amino acids. The germline gives CDR1 MDHEN, CDR2 SYDVKM. J lost 2 bases, V lost 4 bases, and 4 bases had no gene match. The CDR3 reads CASSWTGPNTGELFF. DNA for the CDR3: TGTGCCAGCAGTTGGACAGGCCCCAACACCGGGGAGCTGTTTTTT. Full variable domain (remainder filled in from reference TRBV28 and TRBJ2-2): DVKVTQSSRYLVKRTGEKVFLECVQDMDHENMFWYRQDPGLGLRLIYFSYDVKMKEKGDIPEGYSVSREKKERFSLILESASTNQTSMYLCASSWTGPNTGELFFGEGSRLTVL.

This clone was found a few times. V usage is TRBV14 and J usage is TRBJ2-1; D unclear. V was trimmed by 6 bases and J by 4 bases, leaving 13 bases between them. Germline CDR1 is SGHDN and CDR2 is FVKESK. The CDR3 length is 14 residues. The DNA of the CDR3 is TGTGCCAGCAGTCTGAATGGGGTATACAATGAGCAGTTCTTC. It specifies CASSLNGVYNEQFF. Based on the CDR3 plus reference TRBV14 and TRBJ2-1, the full variable domain is EAGVTQFPSHSVIEKGQTVTLRCDPISGHDNLYWYRRVMGKEIKFLLHFVKESKQDESGMPNNRFLAERTGGTYSTLKVQPAELEDSGVYFCASSLNGVYNEQFFGPGTRLTVL.

This clone was counted between two and nine times. This chain uses TRBV19 with TRBJ2-2; D possibly uses TRBD1 or TRBD2 (5 bases each). The CDR3 is 14 amino acids. CDR1 is LNHDA, CDR2 SQIVND, per germline (reference sequence). Trimming took 7 bases from V and 0 from J, leaving 9 bases between them. The CDR3 sequence is CASMSGPNTGELFF. CDR3 in DNA: TGTGCCAGTATGTCGGGACCGAACACCGGGGAGCTGTTTTTT.

The chain recombines TRBV30 with TRBJ2-3; 9 bases map to TRBD2. With 7 bases clipped from V and 5 bases from J, the junction kept 7 bases outside the gene matches. Germline CDR1 and CDR2: GTSNPN and SVGIG (reference sequence). The CDR3 covers 13 residues. CDR3 DNA sequence: TGTGCCTTGACTAGCGGTTCCGGAGATACGCAGTATTTT. It translates to CALTSGSGDTQYF.

The chain has TRBV30 and TRBJ1-2; 11 bases agree with TRBD1. There are 15 residues in the CDR3. V dropped 0 bases and J dropped 12; count of bases not matched to a gene: 12. Germline assignment: CDR1 GTSNPN and CDR2 SVGIG (reference sequence). This CDR3 reads CAWSVPGTGGRLDTF. The CDR3 DNA reads as TGTGCCTGGAGTGTACCTGGGACAGGGGGTCGGTTGGACACCTTC.

This clone was found a few times. The same CDR3 also results from other DNA sequences found in this sample. The CDR3 spells CASSMDGYGYTF. In DNA form, the CDR3 reads TGTGCCAGTAGTATGGACGGCTATGGCTACACCTTC. V is TRBV19 and J is TRBJ1-2; D gene uncertain. Germline lookup yields CDR1 LNHDA and CDR2 SQIVND (reference sequence). V dropped 3 bases and J dropped 4 bases, with 6 bases sitting between them. The CDR3 runs to 12 residues.

The chain recombines TRBV27 with TRBJ2-7; D might be TRBD2 (6 bases). This CDR3 contains 17 residues. Trimming shortened V by 5 bases and J by 4 bases, and 24 bases separated the two germline ends. Germline V gives CDR1 MNHEY, CDR2 SMNVEV (reference sequence). CDR3: CASSHYRRQGGEYEQYF. The CDR3 coding sequence is TGTGCCAGCAGTCATTATCGACGGCAGGGAGGAGAATACGAGCAGTACTTC.

The V and J genes are TRBV7-9 and TRBJ2-1; weak D call: TRBD1 (6 bases). The germline V gene encodes CDR1 SEHNR and CDR2 FQNEAQ (reference sequence). The V end was cut by 1 base, the J end by 7 bases, with 8 bases between. CDR3 length: 13 residues. The CDR3 nucleotides are TGTGCCAGCAGCTTAGACAGGGCGAATGAGCAGTTCTTC. This translates into CASSLDRANEQFF.

The rearrangement links TRBV4-3 to TRBJ2-1; D is possibly TRBD2 (5 bases). Germline loops: CDR1 LGHNA, CDR2 YSLEER. Between the trimmed V and J ends, which lost 5 bases and 5 bases, there was a span of 19 bases. This CDR3 has 16 amino acids. The CDR3 here is CASSSDYGPRDNEQFF. CDR3 in DNA: TGCGCCAGCAGCTCAGACTACGGGCCCCGGGACAATGAGCAGTTCTTC.

The rearrangement joins TRBV7-2 to TRBJ1-2, with unresolved D. In germline, CDR1 is SGHTA, CDR2 FQGNSA. This CDR3 is built from 13 residues. V dropped 0 bases and J dropped 7 bases, with 9 bases sitting between them. CDR3 region: CASSLARTPGYTF. CDR3 DNA: TGTGCCAGCAGCTTAGCCCGGACCCCTGGCTACACCTTC.

This clone has a handful of counts. The V call is TRBV7-9, the J call TRBJ1-1; no clear D gene. Germline CDR1 SEHNR, CDR2 FQNEAQ (reference sequence). The V and J ends lost 5 bases and 5 bases respectively, with 12 bases between them. The CDR3 has 13 residues. CDR3 DNA: TGTGCCAGCAGCCCCTCCGGCAGGACTGAAGCTTTCTTT. Protein: CASSPSGRTEAFF.

The V call is TRBV10-3, the J call TRBJ2-7, with 7 bases aligning to TRBD1. The length of the CDR3 is 14 residues. V shed 10 bases, J shed 4 bases, and the junction held 13 bases outside the gene matches. In germline, CDR1 is ENHRY, CDR2 SYGVKD. The CDR3 sequence: CARTYRGEVYEQYV. The DNA for the CDR3 is TGTGCCAGGACATACAGGGGCGAAGTTTACGAGCAGTACGTC.

This clone has only a few counts. This chain connects TRBV5-4 to TRBJ2-7, with D possibly matching TRBD2 (6 bases). With 0 bases removed from V and 7 bases from J, the gap between germline ends came to 17 bases. CDR3 length equals 15 residues. Per the germline V gene, CDR1 is SGHNT and CDR2 is YYREEE (reference sequence). CDR3 residues: CASSLGYGRWEEQYF. The CDR3 DNA sequence: TGTGCCAGCAGCTTGGGTTACGGGAGATGGGAAGAGCAGTACTTC.

This chain connects TRBV4-3 to TRBJ2-1, with 7 bases identical to TRBD2. Trimming removed 1 base from V and 9 bases from J; junction bases left unmatched: 9. CDR1 and CDR2 (germline): LGHNA, YSLEER. The CDR3 runs 15 residues. Here the CDR3 reads CASSQVAGSYPEQFF. As DNA, the CDR3 is TGCGCCAGCAGCCAAGTAGCGGGCTCCTATCCTGAGCAGTTCTTC.

This clone turned up a few times. The chain recombines TRBV4-3 with TRBJ2-1, with D maybe TRBD1 (5 bases). The CDR3 sequence is 13 residues long. Trimming removed 4 bases from V and 9 bases from J, with 13 bases in between. In germline, CDR1 is LGHNA, CDR2 YSLEER. The CDR3 DNA is TGCGCCAGCAGCCTTTGGAATAGGGGTGAGCAGTTCTTC. As protein: CASSLWNRGEQFF.

This clone was picked up a small number of times. Within the sample, other DNA sequences also encode this same CDR3. The chain is built from TRBV4-3 and TRBJ2-3; no reliable D call. Germline loops: CDR1 LGHNA, CDR2 YSLEER. The CDR3 is 11 residues long. V was pared by 3 bases and J by 7 bases, with 5 bases between. CDR3 bases: TGCGCCAGCAGCCAGGGCAATACGCAGTATTTT. Translated: CASSQGNTQYF.

This clone was found a few times. This rearrangement joins TRBV14 to TRBJ2-1; perhaps TRBD1 as D (6 bases). V dropped 4 bases and J dropped 0 bases, with 10 bases sitting between them. The CDR3 is made up of 15 amino acids. The germline V gene encodes CDR1 SGHDN and CDR2 FVKESK. CDR3 loop: CASSRTGFSYNEQFF. The CDR3 nucleotides read TGTGCCAGCAGCCGAACAGGGTTCTCCTACAATGAGCAGTTCTTC.

This rearrangement joins TRBV10-3 to TRBJ1-2; the D gene is possibly TRBD1 (6 bases). V was shortened by 8 bases and J by 7 bases, with 23 bases between the two germline ends. Germline lookup yields CDR1 ENHRY and CDR2 SYGVKD. The CDR3 is 15 residues long. CDR3 protein: CAIGAFTGLRGGYTF. The CDR3 DNA follows: TGTGCCATCGGGGCATTTACAGGGCTGCGTGGTGGCTACACCTTC.

Only a few counts were recorded for this clone. The V and J genes are TRBV7-2 and TRBJ2-5, with 14 bases lining up with TRBD2. With V trimmed by 5 bases and J by 5 bases, 7 bases remained unmatched. There are 16 residues in the CDR3. Germline CDR1 is SGHTA and CDR2 is FQGNSA. The CDR3 bases are TGTGCCAGCAGCCCCCCGGGACTAGCGGGAGTCGAGACCCAGTACTTC. This codes for CASSPPGLAGVETQYF. The full variable domain, its missing parts supplied by reference TRBV7-2 and TRBJ2-5, is GAGVSQSPSNKVTEKGKDVELRCDPISGHTALYWYRQSLGQGLEFLIYFQGNSAPDKSGLPSDRFSAERTGGSVSTLTIQRTQQEDSAVYLCASSPPGLAGVETQYFGPGTRLLVL.

This clone was recorded a few times. The chain uses TRBV7-2 and TRBJ2-3; 15 positions match TRBD2. With 5 bases clipped from V and 4 bases from J, the junction kept 10 bases outside the gene matches. The CDR3 spans 18 residues. Germline CDR1 is SGHTA and CDR2 is FQGNSA. The DNA of the CDR3 is TGTGCCAGCAGCCGCCCGGGACTAGCGGGAGGCGGGGCAGATACGCAGTATTTT. Translating it yields CASSRPGLAGGGADTQYF.

V usage is TRBV18 and J usage is TRBJ2-5; perhaps TRBD1 as D (5 bases). The J call may be incorrect, as the DNA end agrees better with TRBJ2-7. CDR1 and CDR2 (germline): KGHSH, LQKENI. The CDR3 is 13 amino acids. CDR3: CASSPSGTYEQYF. DNA for the CDR3: TGTGCCAGCTCACCATCAGGGACCTACGAGCAGTACTTC.

V and J are TRBV25-1 and TRBJ2-7; possibly TRBD1 or TRBD2 for D (5 bases each). There are 15 residues in the CDR3. V shed 5 bases and J shed 5 bases, with 19 bases lying between them. From germline, CDR1 is MGHDK and CDR2 SYGVNS. The CDR3 spells CASSNLGAGWDEQYF. In DNA, the CDR3 is TGTGCCAGCAGTAACCTCGGGGCAGGGTGGGACGAGCAGTACTTC.